The 18 T cell receptor beta chains below were found in one sample sequenced in a study of type 1 regulatory T cells. MiXCR, run by TCRdb on the reads, gives a single entry per CDR3 protein. Of over 90,000 distinct CDR3 sequences listed, about 28% are singletons. Input material: CD4+ T cells, either the whole sample or a sorted fraction (not recorded which). The receptors derive from a human donor in good health.

This clonotype was seen only a few times. The chain has TRBV20-1 and TRBJ2-1, with D perhaps TRBD2 (6 bases). CDR1 is DFQATT, CDR2 SNEGSKA, per germline (reference sequence). Trimming left V 3 bases short and J 9 bases short, with 24 bases between. This CDR3 region has 16 residues. CDR3 coding DNA: TGCAGTGCTAGCCCAACCCTGGGCGCGGACTATCTTGAGCAGTTCTTC. It is translated as CSASPTLGADYLEQFF.

The chain uses TRBV29-1 and TRBJ2-6, with D perhaps given as TRBD1 or TRBD2 (5 bases each). The length of the CDR3 is 12 residues. The V gene's germline CDR1 is SQVTM and CDR2 ANQGSEA. V was pared by 6 bases and J by 5 bases, with 8 bases between. In DNA form, the CDR3 reads TGCAGCGTCGGGACCAGGGCCAACGTCCTGACTTTC. Protein: CSVGTRANVLTF.

The chain combines TRBV7-6 with TRBJ2-5, with D possibly matching TRBD1 (7 bases). Germline V gene data show CDR1 as SGHVS and CDR2 as FNYEAQ. Between the trimmed V and J ends, which lost 5 bases and 5 bases, there was a span of 21 bases. CDR3 size: 16 residues. CDR3 residues: CASSDLYGGGWETQYF. The CDR3 DNA reads as TGTGCCAGCAGCGACCTCTATGGAGGGGGCTGGGAGACCCAGTACTTC.

Of note for this clonotype: The junction does not match germline at one end; this may be a read error. This chain joins TRBV6-5 and TRBJ1-2; D not resolved. Germline V gene lookup returns CDR1 MNHEY and CDR2 SVGAGI. The CDR3 spans 13 residues. CDR3 in amino acids: CASKGSGRYGSTF. CDR3 nucleotides: TGTGCCAGCAAGGGTTCCGGAAGATATGGCTCCACCTTC.

The genes are TRBV6-6 and TRBJ1-2; 8 bases align to TRBD1. Germline CDR1 is MNHNY and CDR2 is SVGAGI (reference sequence). The V gene end was trimmed by 2 bases and the J gene end by 6 bases; junction bases not matched to a gene: 2. The CDR3 spans 13 residues. Written as DNA, the CDR3 is TGTGCCAGCAGTTACGGACAGGGTAATGGCTACACCTTC. Translated: CASSYGQGNGYTF.

CDR3 residues: CSARDSQRMSSYEQYF. The CDR3 DNA is TGCAGTGCTAGAGATTCGCAGCGAATGAGCTCCTACGAGCAGTACTTC. This chain connects TRBV20-1 to TRBJ2-7; D is uncertain. With 0 bases removed from V and 0 bases from J, the gap between germline ends came to 15 bases. The CDR3 extends over 16 amino acids. The V gene's germline CDR1 is DFQATT and CDR2 SNEGSKA (reference sequence).

The DNA for the CDR3 is TGCAGTGCCGAGGGTGGGAGGAGCAATCAGCCCCAGCATTTT. Its protein is CSAEGGRSNQPQHF. The genes are TRBV20-1 and TRBJ1-5, with no clear D. Germline CDR1 reads DFQATT; CDR2 reads SNEGSKA (reference sequence). Trimming stripped 6 bases from V and 1 base from J, with 13 bases between. This CDR3 comprises 14 residues.

There are a few counts of this clonotype. The chain uses TRBV19 and TRBJ1-2; D gene uncertain. The CDR3 length is 15 residues. V lost 3 bases and J lost 8, with 19 bases in between. Germline V CDR1 and CDR2: LNHDA, SQIVND (reference sequence). CDR3 DNA sequence: TGTGCCAGTAGTATGAGTTTGGAGGAAGCGAGCGGCTACACCTTC. Amino acids: CASSMSLEEASGYTF. Full variable domain (rest looked up from reference TRBV19 and TRBJ1-2): DGGITQSPKYLFRKEGQNVTLSCEQNLNHDAMYWYRQDPGQGLRLIYYSQIVNDFQKGDIAEGYSVSREKKESFPLTVTSAQKNPTAFYLCASSMSLEEASGYTFGSGTRLTVV.

This clonotype was found many times. The gene calls are TRBV7-8 and TRBJ2-2, with D tentatively TRBD2 (6 bases). The germline V gene has CDR1 SGHVS and CDR2 FQNEAQ. The CDR3 is made up of 15 amino acids. The V end lost 3 bases, the J end lost 0 bases, and 8 bases lay between the germline ends. CDR3 DNA sequence: TGTGCCAGCAGCTTGGCTAGCGCGAACACCGGGGAGCTGTTTTTT. Protein sequence: CASSLASANTGELFF.

This chain links TRBV11-2 with TRBJ2-6, with a weak D call TRBD2 (5 bases). The CDR3 extends over 15 amino acids. V lost 4 bases and J lost 0, with 7 bases in between. Per the germline V gene, CDR1 is SGHAT and CDR2 is FQNNGV. CDR3 coding DNA: TGTGCCAGCAGCTCAGCGGCCTCTGGGGCCAACGTCCTGACTTTC. It is translated as CASSSAASGANVLTF.

This clonotype was counted a few times. This CDR3 is CASSSRQRLAGDTGELFF. DNA for the CDR3: TGTGCCAGCAGCTCACGACAGAGACTAGCGGGAGACACCGGGGAGCTGTTTTTT. The chain couples TRBV21-1 to TRBJ2-2; TRBD2 is the table's D call and was not checked against the DNA. TRBV21-1 is recorded as a pseudogene. The CDR3 spans 18 residues.

In this sample, this clonotype turned up a few times. The chain employs TRBV4-3 and TRBJ2-7; no clear D gene. Trimming took off 1 base at V and 3 bases at J, with 13 bases between the two ends. This CDR3 is 15 amino acids long. Germline values: CDR1 LGHNA, CDR2 YSLEER. The CDR3 nucleotides read TGCGCCAGCAGCCAAGTTGGGCCCTCAGGCTACGAGCAGTACTTC. It translates to CASSQVGPSGYEQYF.

V gene TRBV5-1 combines with J gene TRBJ1-1; D may be TRBD1 (5 bases). Trimming removed 0 bases from V and 6 bases from J, with 12 bases in between. The CDR3 is made up of 14 amino acids. The V gene's germline CDR1 is SGHRS and CDR2 YFSETQ. CDR3 DNA sequence: TGCGCCAGCAGCTTGGATGGGGGTATTCCTGAAGCTTTCTTT. Its translation: CASSLDGGIPEAFF.

This clonotype was seen a single time. A read error may explain this, as a much larger clone is one base away. The V call is TRBV29-1, the J call TRBJ2-4; 8 bases are a match to TRBD1. This CDR3 is built from 13 residues. The J segment lost 4 bases and the V segment lost 7 bases, leaving 6 bases of the junction unmatched. The germline gives CDR1 SQVTM, CDR2 ANQGSEA. In DNA, the CDR3 is TGCAGCGCCAGGAGACAGGGGAAAAACATTCAGTACTTC. It yields the protein CSARRQGKNIQYF.

This chain links TRBV2 with TRBJ2-3; D is unclear. Trimming took off 7 bases at V and 4 bases at J, with 12 bases between the two ends. CDR1 and CDR2 (germline): SNHLY, FYNNEI. CDR3 length: 13 residues. CDR3 in DNA: TGTGCCAGCAAAAGGCTTGCCCCAGATACGCAGTATTTT. This encodes CASKRLAPDTQYF.

The chain carries TRBV6-2 or TRBV6-3 and TRBJ2-1; TRBD1 matches at 7 bases. Germline V gene data show CDR1 as MNHEY and CDR2 as SVGEGT. V shed 7 bases, J shed 8 bases, and the junction held 14 bases outside the gene matches. CDR3 length: 15 residues. CDR3 bases: TGTGCCAGCACCATAGACAGGGTGGGTGAAGATGAGCAGTTCTTC. It encodes CASTIDRVGEDEQFF.

This sequence joins TRBV7-2 and TRBJ2-1; no definite D call. Germline lookup yields CDR1 SGHTA and CDR2 FQGNSA. With 1 base removed from V and 4 bases from J, the gap between germline ends came to 11 bases. The CDR3 has 15 amino acids. The CDR3 protein is CASSLGPKGYNEQFF. The CDR3, as DNA: TGTGCCAGCAGCTTAGGGCCCAAAGGGTACAATGAGCAGTTCTTC.

V and J are TRBV28 and TRBJ2-7; TRBD2 is a possible D gene (5 bases). This CDR3 is built from 23 residues. Looked up from germline, CDR1 is MDHEN and CDR2 is SYDVKM. V was trimmed by 6 bases and J by 3 bases, leaving 42 bases between them. CDR3 protein: CASSGPPLRRPMMPAAEIYEQYF. Here the CDR3 DNA reads TGTGCCAGCAGCGGCCCCCCCCTTCGTCGCCCCATGATGCCGGCAGCGGAGATCTACGAGCAGTACTTC.